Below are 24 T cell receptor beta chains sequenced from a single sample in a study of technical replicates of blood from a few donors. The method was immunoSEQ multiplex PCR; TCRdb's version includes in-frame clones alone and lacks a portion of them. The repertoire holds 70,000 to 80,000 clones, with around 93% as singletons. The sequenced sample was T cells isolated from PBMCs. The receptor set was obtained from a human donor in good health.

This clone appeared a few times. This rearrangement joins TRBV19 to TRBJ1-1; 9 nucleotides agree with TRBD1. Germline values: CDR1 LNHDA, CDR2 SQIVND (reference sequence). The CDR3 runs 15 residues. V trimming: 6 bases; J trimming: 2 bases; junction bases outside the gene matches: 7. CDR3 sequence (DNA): TGTGCCAGTAGCGTTCCGGGACAGGGAAACACTGAAGCTTTCTTT. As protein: CASSVPGQGNTEAFF.

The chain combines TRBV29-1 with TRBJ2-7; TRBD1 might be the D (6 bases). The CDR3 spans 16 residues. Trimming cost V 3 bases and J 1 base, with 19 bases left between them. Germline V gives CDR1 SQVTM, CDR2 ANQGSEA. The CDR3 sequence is CSVETAGVGRSYEQYF. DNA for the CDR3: TGCAGCGTTGAGACGGCAGGGGTTGGTAGATCCTACGAGCAGTACTTC.

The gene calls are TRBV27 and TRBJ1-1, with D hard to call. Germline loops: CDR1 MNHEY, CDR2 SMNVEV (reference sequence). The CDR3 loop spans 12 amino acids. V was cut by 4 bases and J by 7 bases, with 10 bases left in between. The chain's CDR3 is CASSCLRSEAFF. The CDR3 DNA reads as TGTGCCAGCAGTTGCCTTAGGAGTGAAGCTTTCTTT.

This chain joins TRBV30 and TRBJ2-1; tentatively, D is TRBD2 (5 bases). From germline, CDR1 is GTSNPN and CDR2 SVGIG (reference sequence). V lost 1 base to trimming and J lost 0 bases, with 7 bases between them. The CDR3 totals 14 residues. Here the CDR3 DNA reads TGTGCCTGGAGTGAGACTACCTCCTACAATGAGCAGTTCTTC. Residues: CAWSETTSYNEQFF.

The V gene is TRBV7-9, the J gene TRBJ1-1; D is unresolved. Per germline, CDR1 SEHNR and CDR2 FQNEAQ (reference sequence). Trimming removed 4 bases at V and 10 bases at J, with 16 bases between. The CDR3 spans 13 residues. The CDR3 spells CASSWEAGAGAFF. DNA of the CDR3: TGTGCCAGCAGCTGGGAAGCTGGCGCGGGAGCTTTCTTT. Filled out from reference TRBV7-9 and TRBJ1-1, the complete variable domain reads DTGVSQNPRHKITKRGQNVTFRCDPISEHNRLYWYRQTLGQGPEFLTYFQNEAQLEKSRLLSDRFSAERPKGSFSTLEIQRTEQGDSAMYLCASSWEAGAGAFFGQGTRLTVV.

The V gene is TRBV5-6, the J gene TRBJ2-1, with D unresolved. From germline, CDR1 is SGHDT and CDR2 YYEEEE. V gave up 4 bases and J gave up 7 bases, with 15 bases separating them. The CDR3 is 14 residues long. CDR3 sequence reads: CASSPSHFWNEQFF. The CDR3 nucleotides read TGTGCCAGCAGCCCCAGTCATTTTTGGAATGAGCAGTTCTTC.

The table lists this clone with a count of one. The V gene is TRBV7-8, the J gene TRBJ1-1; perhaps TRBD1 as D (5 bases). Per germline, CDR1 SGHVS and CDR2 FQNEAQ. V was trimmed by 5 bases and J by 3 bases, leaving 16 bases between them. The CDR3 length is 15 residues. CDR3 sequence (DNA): TGTGCCAGCAGCCTCGAGCGGGGGATAGACACTGAAGCTTTCTTT. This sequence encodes CASSLERGIDTEAFF.

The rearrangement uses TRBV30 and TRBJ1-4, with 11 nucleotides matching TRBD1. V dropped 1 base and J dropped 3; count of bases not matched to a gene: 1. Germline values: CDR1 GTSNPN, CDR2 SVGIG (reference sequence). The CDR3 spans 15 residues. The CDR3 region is CAWSADRGPNEKLFF. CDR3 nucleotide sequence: TGTGCCTGGAGTGCGGACAGGGGGCCTAATGAAAAACTGTTTTTT.

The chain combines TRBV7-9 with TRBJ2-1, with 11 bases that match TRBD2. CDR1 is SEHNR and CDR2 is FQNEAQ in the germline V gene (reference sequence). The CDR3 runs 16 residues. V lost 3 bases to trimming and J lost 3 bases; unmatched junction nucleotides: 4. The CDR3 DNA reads TGTGCCAGCAGCTTCCCGGGACTAGCGGACTACAATGAGCAGTTCTTC. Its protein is CASSFPGLADYNEQFF. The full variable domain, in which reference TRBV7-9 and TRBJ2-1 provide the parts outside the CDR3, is DTGVSQNPRHKITKRGQNVTFRCDPISEHNRLYWYRQTLGQGPEFLTYFQNEAQLEKSRLLSDRFSAERPKGSFSTLEIQRTEQGDSAMYLCASSFPGLADYNEQFFGPGTRLTVL.

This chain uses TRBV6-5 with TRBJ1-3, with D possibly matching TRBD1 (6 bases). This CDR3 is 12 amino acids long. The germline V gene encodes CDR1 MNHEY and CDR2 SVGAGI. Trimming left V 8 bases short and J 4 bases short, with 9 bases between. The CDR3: CASRGAGNTIYF. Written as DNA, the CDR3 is TGTGCCAGCCGGGGGGCGGGAAACACCATATATTTT.

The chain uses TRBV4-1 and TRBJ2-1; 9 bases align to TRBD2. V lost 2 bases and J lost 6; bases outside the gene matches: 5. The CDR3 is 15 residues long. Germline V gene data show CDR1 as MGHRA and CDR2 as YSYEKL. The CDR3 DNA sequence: TGCGCCAGCAGCCAACCGGGACTAGCACCCAATGAGCAGTTCTTC. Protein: CASSQPGLAPNEQFF.

In nucleotides, the CDR3 is TGTGCCAGCAGCATAATACAGGGATATGAGCAGTTCTTC. This sequence encodes CASSIIQGYEQFF. The chain combines TRBV7-3 with TRBJ2-1; possible D gene TRBD1, 6 bases. Germline CDR1 and CDR2: SGHTA and FQGTGA. V was clipped by 5 bases and J by 8 bases, with 13 bases between them. The CDR3 runs 13 residues.

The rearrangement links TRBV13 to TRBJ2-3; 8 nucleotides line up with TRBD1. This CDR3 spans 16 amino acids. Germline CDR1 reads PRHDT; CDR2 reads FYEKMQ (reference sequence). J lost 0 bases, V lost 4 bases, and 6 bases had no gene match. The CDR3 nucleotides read TGTGCCAGCAGCTCAGAGCACAGGGGGAGCACAGATACGCAGTATTTT. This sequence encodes CASSSEHRGSTDTQYF.

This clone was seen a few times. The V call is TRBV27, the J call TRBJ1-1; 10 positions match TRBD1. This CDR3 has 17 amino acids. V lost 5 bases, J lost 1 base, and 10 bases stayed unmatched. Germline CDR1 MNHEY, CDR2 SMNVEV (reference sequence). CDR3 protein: CASSPGTGVIRNTEAFF. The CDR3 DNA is TGTGCCAGCAGTCCCGGGACAGGGGTCATCAGGAACACTGAAGCTTTCTTT.

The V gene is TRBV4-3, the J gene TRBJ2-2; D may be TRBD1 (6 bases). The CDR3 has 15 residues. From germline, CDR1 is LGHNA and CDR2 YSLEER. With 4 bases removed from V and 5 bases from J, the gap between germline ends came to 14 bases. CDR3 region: CASSRSDRRTGELFF. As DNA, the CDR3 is TGCGCCAGCAGCCGATCGGACAGAAGGACCGGGGAGCTGTTTTTT.

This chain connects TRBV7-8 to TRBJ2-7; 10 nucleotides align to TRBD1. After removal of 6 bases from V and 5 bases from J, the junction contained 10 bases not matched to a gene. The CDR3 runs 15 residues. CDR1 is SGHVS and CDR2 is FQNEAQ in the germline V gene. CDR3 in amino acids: CASRITGTGVHEQYF. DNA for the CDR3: TGTGCCAGCAGAATAACCGGGACAGGGGTTCACGAGCAGTACTTC.

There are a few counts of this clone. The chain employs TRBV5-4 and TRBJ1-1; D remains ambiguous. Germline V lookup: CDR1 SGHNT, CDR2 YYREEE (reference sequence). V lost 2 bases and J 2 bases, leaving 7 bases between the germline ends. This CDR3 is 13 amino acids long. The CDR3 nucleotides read TGTGCCAGCAGCTTAGAGGGCAACACTGAAGCTTTCTTT. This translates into CASSLEGNTEAFF.

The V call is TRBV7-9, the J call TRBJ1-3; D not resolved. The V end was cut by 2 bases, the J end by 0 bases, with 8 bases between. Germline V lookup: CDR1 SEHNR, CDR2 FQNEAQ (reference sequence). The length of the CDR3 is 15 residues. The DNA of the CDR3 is TGTGCCAGCAGCTTAAGCGGGTTCTCTGGAAACACCATATATTTT. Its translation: CASSLSGFSGNTIYF.

CDR3 region: CASSLQYGTGISEAFF. CDR3 DNA: TGTGCCAGCAGCCTACAGTACGGGACAGGGATTTCCGAAGCTTTCTTT. This rearrangement joins TRBV7-3 to TRBJ1-1; TRBD1 matches at 9 bases. V dropped 5 bases and J dropped 8; count of bases not matched to a gene: 15. The CDR3 is made up of 16 amino acids. Germline V gene sequence: CDR1 SGHTA, CDR2 FQGTGA.

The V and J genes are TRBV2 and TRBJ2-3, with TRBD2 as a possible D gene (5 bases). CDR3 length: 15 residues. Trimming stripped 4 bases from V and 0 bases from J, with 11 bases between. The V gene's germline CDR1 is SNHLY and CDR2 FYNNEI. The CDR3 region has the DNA TGTGCCAGCAGTGTAGCCGGGAAGAGCACAGATACGCAGTATTTT. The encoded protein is CASSVAGKSTDTQYF.

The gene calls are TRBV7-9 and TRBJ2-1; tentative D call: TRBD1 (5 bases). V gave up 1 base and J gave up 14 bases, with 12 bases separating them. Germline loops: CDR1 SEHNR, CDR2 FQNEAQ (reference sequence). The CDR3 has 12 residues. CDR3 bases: TGTGCCAGCAGCTTAGGTGTGTTCAGGGAGTTCTTC. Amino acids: CASSLGVFREFF.

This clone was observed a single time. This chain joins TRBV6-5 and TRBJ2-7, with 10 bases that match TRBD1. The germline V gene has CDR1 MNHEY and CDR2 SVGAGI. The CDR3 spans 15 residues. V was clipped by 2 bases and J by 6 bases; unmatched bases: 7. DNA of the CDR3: TGTGCCAGCAGTTACGGGACAGGGGCGTTAAGCGAGCAGTACTTC. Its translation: CASSYGTGALSEQYF.

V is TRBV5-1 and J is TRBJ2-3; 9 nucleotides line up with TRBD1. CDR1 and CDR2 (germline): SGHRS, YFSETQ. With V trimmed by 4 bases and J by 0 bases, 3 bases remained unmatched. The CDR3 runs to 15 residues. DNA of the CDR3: TGCGCCAGCAGCCCCGGGACAGGGAGCACAGATACGCAGTATTTT. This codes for CASSPGTGSTDTQYF.

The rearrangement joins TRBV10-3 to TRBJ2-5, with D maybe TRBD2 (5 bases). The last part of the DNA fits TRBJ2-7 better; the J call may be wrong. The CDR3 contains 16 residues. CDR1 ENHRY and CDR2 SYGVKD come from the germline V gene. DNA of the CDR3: TGTGCCATCAGTGAGTTAAGCGGACCCAATTCCTACGAGCAGTACTTC. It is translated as CAISELSGPNSYEQYF.